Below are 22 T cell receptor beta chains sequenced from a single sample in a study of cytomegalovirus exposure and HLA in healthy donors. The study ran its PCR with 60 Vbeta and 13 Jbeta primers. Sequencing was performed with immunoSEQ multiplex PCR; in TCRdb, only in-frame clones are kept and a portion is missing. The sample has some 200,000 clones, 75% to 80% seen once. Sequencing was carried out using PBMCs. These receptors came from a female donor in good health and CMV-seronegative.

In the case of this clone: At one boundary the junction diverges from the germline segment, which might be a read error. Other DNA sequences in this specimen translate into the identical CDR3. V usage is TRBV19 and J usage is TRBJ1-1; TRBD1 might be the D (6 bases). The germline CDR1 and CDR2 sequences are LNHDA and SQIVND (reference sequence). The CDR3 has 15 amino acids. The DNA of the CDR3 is TGCGCCAGTAGGCCCTTCGGGAACAGGGACACTGAAGCTTTCTTT. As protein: CASRPFGNRDTEAFF.

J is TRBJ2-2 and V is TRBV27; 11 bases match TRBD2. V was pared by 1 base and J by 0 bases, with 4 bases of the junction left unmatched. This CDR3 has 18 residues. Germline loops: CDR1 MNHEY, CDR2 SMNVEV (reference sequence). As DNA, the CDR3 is TGTGCCAGCAGTTTATTCCTAGCGGGGGGCCCGAACACCGGGGAGCTGTTTTTT. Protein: CASSLFLAGGPNTGELFF.

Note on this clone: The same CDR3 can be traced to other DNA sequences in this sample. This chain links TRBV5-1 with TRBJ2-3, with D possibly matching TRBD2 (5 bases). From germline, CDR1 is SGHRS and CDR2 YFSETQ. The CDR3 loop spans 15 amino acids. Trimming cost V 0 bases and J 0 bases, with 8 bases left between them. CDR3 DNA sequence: TGCGCCAGCAGCTTGGGAGGGCCTAGCACAGATACGCAGTATTTT. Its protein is CASSLGGPSTDTQYF.

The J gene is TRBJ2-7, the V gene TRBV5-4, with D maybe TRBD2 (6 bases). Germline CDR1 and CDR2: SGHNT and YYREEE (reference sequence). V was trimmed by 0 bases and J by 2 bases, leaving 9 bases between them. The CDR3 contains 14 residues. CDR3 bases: TGTGCCAGCAGCTTGGAGGGCGGGACCTACGAGCAGTACTTC. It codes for CASSLEGGTYEQYF.

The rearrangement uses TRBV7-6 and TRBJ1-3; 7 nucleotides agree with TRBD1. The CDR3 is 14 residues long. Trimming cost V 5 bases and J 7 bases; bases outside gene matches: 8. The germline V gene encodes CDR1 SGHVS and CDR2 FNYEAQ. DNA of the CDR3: TGTGCCAGCAGCCCAAGACAGGGTGGCAACACCATATATTTT. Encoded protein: CASSPRQGGNTIYF.

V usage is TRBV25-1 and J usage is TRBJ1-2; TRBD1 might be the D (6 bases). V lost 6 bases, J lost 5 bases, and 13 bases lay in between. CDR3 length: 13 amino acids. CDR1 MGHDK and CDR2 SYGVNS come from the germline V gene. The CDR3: CASSPGHDYGYTF. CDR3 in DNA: TGTGCCAGCAGCCCGGGACACGATTATGGCTACACCTTC.

The CDR3 region is CASSPPRSGRGTGELFF. Here the CDR3 DNA reads TGTGCCAGCAGCCCGCCTCGGAGCGGGAGAGGGACCGGGGAGCTGTTTTTT. J is TRBJ2-2 and V is TRBV5-4, with 8 nucleotides matching TRBD2. CDR1 is SGHNT, CDR2 YYREEE, per germline (reference sequence). The CDR3 has 17 amino acids. Trimming cost V 4 bases and J 5 bases; bases outside gene matches: 13.

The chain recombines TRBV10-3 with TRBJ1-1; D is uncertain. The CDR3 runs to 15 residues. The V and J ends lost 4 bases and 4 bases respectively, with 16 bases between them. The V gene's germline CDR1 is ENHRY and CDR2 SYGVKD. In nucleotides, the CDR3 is TGTGCCATCAGTGGGCTCGGGATCCTTAGCACTGAAGCTTTCTTT. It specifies CAISGLGILSTEAFF.

The CDR3 DNA sequence: TGTGCCAGCATCGGGGCAGGGGGTGTCGCCTACGAGCAGTACTTC. Encoded protein: CASIGAGGVAYEQYF. J is TRBJ2-7 and V is TRBV6-1; 7 positions match TRBD1. There are 15 residues in the CDR3. V was pared by 7 bases and J by 2 bases, with 11 bases of the junction left unmatched. From germline, CDR1 is MNHNS and CDR2 SASEGT.

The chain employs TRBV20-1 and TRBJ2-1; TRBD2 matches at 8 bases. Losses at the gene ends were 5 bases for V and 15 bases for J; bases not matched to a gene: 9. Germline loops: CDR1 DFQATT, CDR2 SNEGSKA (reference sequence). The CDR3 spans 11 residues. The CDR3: CSAGTGTRPFF. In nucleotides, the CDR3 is TGCAGTGCTGGCACGGGGACTAGGCCGTTCTTC.

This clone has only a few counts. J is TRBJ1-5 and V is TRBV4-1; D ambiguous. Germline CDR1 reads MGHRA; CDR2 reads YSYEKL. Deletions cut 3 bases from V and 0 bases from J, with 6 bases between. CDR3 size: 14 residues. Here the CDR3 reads CASSQRNSNQPQHF. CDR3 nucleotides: TGCGCCAGCAGCCAGCGAAATAGCAATCAGCCCCAGCATTTT.

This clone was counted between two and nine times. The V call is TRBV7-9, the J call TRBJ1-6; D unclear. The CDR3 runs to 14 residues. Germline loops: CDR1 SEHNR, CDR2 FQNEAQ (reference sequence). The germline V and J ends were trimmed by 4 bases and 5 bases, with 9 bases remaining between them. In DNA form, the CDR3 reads TGTGCCAGCAGCTCGACATCCAATAATTCACCCCTCCACTTT. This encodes CASSSTSNNSPLHF.

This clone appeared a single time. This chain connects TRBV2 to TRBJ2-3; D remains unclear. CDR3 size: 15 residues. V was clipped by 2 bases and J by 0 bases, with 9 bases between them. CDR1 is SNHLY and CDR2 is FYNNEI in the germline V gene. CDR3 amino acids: CASSERLASTDTQYF. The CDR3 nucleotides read TGTGCCAGCAGTGAAAGGTTAGCTAGCACAGATACGCAGTATTTT.

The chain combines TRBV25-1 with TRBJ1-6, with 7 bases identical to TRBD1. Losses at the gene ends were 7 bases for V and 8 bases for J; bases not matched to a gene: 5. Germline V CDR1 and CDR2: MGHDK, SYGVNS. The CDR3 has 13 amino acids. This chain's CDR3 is CASKDRKDSPLHF. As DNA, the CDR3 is TGTGCCAGCAAGGACAGGAAGGATTCACCCCTCCACTTT.

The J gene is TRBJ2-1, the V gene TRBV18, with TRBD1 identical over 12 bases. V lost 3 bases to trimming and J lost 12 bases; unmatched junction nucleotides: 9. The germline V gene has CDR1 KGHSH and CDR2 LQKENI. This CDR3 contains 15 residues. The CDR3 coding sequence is TGTGCCAGCTCACCGCCCGGGACAGGGGGCGATTGGCAGTTCTTC. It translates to CASSPPGTGGDWQFF.

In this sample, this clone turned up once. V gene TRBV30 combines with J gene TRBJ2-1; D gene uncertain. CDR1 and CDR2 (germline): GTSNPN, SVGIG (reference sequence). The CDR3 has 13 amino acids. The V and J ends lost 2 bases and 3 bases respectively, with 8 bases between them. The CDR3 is CAWSPSNYNEQFF. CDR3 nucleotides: TGTGCCTGGAGTCCCAGTAACTACAATGAGCAGTTCTTC.

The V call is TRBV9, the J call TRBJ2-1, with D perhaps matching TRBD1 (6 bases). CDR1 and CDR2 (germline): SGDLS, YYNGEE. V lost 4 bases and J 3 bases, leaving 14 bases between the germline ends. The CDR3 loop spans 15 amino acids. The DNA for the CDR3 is TGTGCCAGCAGCTCCCCGACAGGAATCTACAATGAGCAGTTCTTC. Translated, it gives CASSSPTGIYNEQFF.

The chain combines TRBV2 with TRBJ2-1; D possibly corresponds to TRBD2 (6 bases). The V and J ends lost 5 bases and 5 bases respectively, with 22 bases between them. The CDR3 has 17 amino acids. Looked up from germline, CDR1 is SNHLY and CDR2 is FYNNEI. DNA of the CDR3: TGTGCCAGCAGTCCGGGGACTGCGCGGGGCCTCGACAATGAGCAGTTCTTC. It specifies CASSPGTARGLDNEQFF.

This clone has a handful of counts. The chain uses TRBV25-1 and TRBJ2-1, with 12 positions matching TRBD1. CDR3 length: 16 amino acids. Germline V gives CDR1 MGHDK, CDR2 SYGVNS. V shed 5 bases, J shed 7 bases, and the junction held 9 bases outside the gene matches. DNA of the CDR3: TGTGCCAGCAGTCCCCTGGGGACAGGGGGCGGGAATGAGCAGTTCTTC. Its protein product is CASSPLGTGGGNEQFF.

The DNA of the CDR3 is TGCGCCAGCAGCCCATCGACAGGGCCAAACACTGAAGCTTTCTTT. This sequence encodes CASSPSTGPNTEAFF. The chain employs TRBV4-3 and TRBJ1-1; TRBD1 aligns across 7 bases. Germline CDR1 reads LGHNA; CDR2 reads YSLEER. This CDR3 is 15 amino acids long. With V trimmed by 4 bases and J by 2 bases, 7 bases remained unmatched.

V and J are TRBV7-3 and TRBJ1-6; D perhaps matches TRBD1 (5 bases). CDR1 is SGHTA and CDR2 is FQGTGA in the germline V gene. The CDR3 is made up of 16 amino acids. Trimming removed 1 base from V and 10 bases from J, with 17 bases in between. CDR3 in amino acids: CASSLKGSAGLSPLHF. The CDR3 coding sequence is TGTGCCAGCAGCTTAAAGGGGTCGGCAGGGTTGTCACCCCTCCACTTT.

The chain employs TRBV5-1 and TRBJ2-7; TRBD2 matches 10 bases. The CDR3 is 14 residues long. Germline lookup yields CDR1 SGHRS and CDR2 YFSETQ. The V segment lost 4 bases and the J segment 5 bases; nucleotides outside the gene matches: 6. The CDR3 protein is CASSPLAGRDEQYF. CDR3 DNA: TGCGCCAGCAGCCCACTAGCGGGGCGGGACGAGCAGTACTTC. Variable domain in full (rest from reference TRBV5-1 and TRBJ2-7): KAGVTQTPRYLIKTRGQQVTLSCSPISGHRSVSWYQQTPGQGLQFLFEYFSETQRNKGNFPGRFSGRQFSNSRSEMNVSTLELGDSALYLCASSPLAGRDEQYFGPGTRLTVT.